The rows below give T cell receptor beta chains drawn from one sample of a study of cytomegalovirus exposure and HLA in healthy donors. TCRdb's copy holds only in-frame clones and misses some; the assay was immunoSEQ multiplex PCR. The table has about 160,000 clones, around nine tenths seen once; the top ten hold around 4.4%. The sample consisted of PBMCs. These receptors came from a young man in good health and CMV-seropositive. Each CDR3 is given with its conserved first and last residue. The order of the fields is J gene, V gene, clone size, D gene, CDR3 protein, CDR3 DNA. D genes are given only for firm matches. Rows may omit the clone size; those that give it use once, few, many or a size class.

j_call: TRBJ2-1
v_call: TRBV27
clone_size: NA
d_call: NA
cdr3_aa: CASSLKRGSYNEQFF
cdr3_nt: TGTGCCAGCAGTTTAAAGCGCGGCTCCTACAATGAGCAGTTCTTC

j_call: TRBJ2-1
v_call: TRBV11-2
clone_size: NA
d_call: NA
cdr3_aa: CASRDMKVNEQFF
cdr3_nt: TGTGCCAGCAGGGACATGAAAGTAAATGAGCAGTTCTTC

j_call: TRBJ2-7
v_call: TRBV5-4
clone_size: NA
d_call: TRBD2
cdr3_aa: CASSLFRDSGSSYEQYF
cdr3_nt: TGTGCCAGCAGCTTGTTCCGCGATAGCGGGAGCTCCTACGAGCAGTACTTC

j_call: TRBJ2-3
v_call: TRBV10-3
clone_size: NA
d_call: TRBD2
cdr3_aa: CAIRPGLAGAQADTQYF
cdr3_nt: TGTGCCATCAGACCGGGACTAGCGGGAGCGCAAGCAGATACGCAGTATTTT

j_call: TRBJ1-5
v_call: TRBV18
clone_size: NA
d_call: NA
cdr3_aa: CASSRNSGGNQPQHF
cdr3_nt: TGTGCCAGCTCACGCAATTCGGGTGGCAATCAGCCCCAGCATTTT

j_call: TRBJ2-7
v_call: TRBV27
clone_size: NA
d_call: TRBD2
cdr3_aa: CASSSSGLAGGFYEQYF
cdr3_nt: TGTGCCAGCAGTTCCTCGGGACTAGCGGGAGGGTTCTACGAGCAGTACTTC

j_call: TRBJ2-5
v_call: TRBV4-1
clone_size: NA
d_call: TRBD1
cdr3_aa: CASSQEGTAGETQYF
cdr3_nt: TGCGCCAGCAGCCAAGAGGGGACAGCAGGGGAGACCCAGTACTTC

j_call: TRBJ2-1
v_call: TRBV5-1
clone_size: NA
d_call: TRBD2
cdr3_aa: CASSPTSGRAYYNEQFF
cdr3_nt: TGCGCCAGCAGCCCGACTAGCGGGAGGGCCTATTACAATGAGCAGTTCTTC

j_call: TRBJ2-7
v_call: TRBV23-1
clone_size: NA
d_call: TRBD1
cdr3_aa: CASSRNQTGGISYEQYF
cdr3_nt: TGCGCCAGCAGTCGAAATCAGACAGGGGGTATCTCCTACGAGCAGTACTTC

j_call: TRBJ2-7
v_call: TRBV7-8
clone_size: once
d_call: NA
cdr3_aa: CASSPIEALYEQYF
cdr3_nt: TGTGCCAGCAGCCCCATAGAGGCCCTCTACGAGCAGTACTTC

j_call: TRBJ2-7
v_call: TRBV11-1
clone_size: NA
d_call: TRBD1
cdr3_aa: CASSPGQGAHYEQYF
cdr3_nt: TGTGCCAGCAGCCCCGGACAGGGGGCTCACTACGAGCAGTACTTC

j_call: TRBJ1-5
v_call: TRBV4-1
clone_size: NA
d_call: NA
cdr3_aa: CASSQASGLREPQHF
cdr3_nt: TGCGCCAGCAGCCAAGCCAGCGGCCTCCGAGAGCCCCAGCATTTT

j_call: TRBJ2-7
v_call: TRBV5-6
clone_size: once
d_call: TRBD2
cdr3_aa: CASSFGLAGGGPSYEQYF
cdr3_nt: TGTGCCAGCAGCTTTGGACTAGCGGGAGGAGGACCCTCCTACGAGCAGTACTTC

j_call: TRBJ2-7
v_call: TRBV10-3
clone_size: NA
d_call: TRBD1
cdr3_aa: CAITAGQGTTYEQYF
cdr3_nt: TGTGCCATCACCGCGGGACAGGGGACGACCTACGAGCAGTACTTC

j_call: TRBJ1-2
v_call: TRBV28
clone_size: NA
d_call: TRBD1
cdr3_aa: CATQSRDSYGYTF
cdr3_nt: TGTGCCACCCAGAGCCGGGACAGCTATGGCTACACCTTC

j_call: TRBJ2-3
v_call: TRBV18
clone_size: NA
d_call: TRBD2
cdr3_aa: CASSPPPLAGYTDTQYF
cdr3_nt: TGTGCCAGCTCACCACCTCCCCTAGCGGGATACACAGATACGCAGTATTTT

j_call: TRBJ2-7
v_call: TRBV6-1
clone_size: NA
d_call: TRBD2
cdr3_aa: CASSEALLIGGSWGEQYF
cdr3_nt: TGTGCCAGCAGTGAAGCGCTTCTCATAGGCGGGAGTTGGGGCGAGCAGTACTTC

j_call: TRBJ2-3
v_call: TRBV13
clone_size: NA
d_call: NA
cdr3_aa: CASDHGGGSRGTQYF
cdr3_nt: TGTGCCAGCGACCATGGGGGCGGGAGTCGGGGTACGCAGTATTTT

j_call: TRBJ2-5
v_call: TRBV18
clone_size: NA
d_call: NA
cdr3_aa: CASSPNTRGETQYF
cdr3_nt: TGTGCCAGCTCACCAAACACCAGGGGAGAGACCCAGTACTTC

j_call: TRBJ2-1
v_call: TRBV7-2
clone_size: NA
d_call: TRBD2
cdr3_aa: CASSLNLGTSVLNEQFF
cdr3_nt: TGTGCCAGCAGCTTAAACCTCGGGACTAGCGTTCTCAATGAGCAGTTCTTC

j_call: TRBJ1-1
v_call: TRBV19
clone_size: NA
d_call: TRBD1
cdr3_aa: CASSTGQGWGNTEAFF
cdr3_nt: TGTGCCAGTAGTACTGGACAGGGGTGGGGGAACACTGAAGCTTTCTTT

j_call: TRBJ1-5
v_call: TRBV6-5
clone_size: NA
d_call: NA
cdr3_aa: CASSYSKGGQQPQHF
cdr3_nt: TGTGCCAGCAGTTACTCCAAGGGAGGCCAACAGCCCCAGCATTTT

j_call: TRBJ2-1
v_call: TRBV27
clone_size: NA
d_call: TRBD1
cdr3_aa: CASSSSDRLNEQFF
cdr3_nt: TGTGCCAGCAGTTCCTCGGACAGGCTCAATGAGCAGTTCTTC

j_call: TRBJ1-2
v_call: TRBV5-1
clone_size: once
d_call: TRBD1
cdr3_aa: CASSSGGQGMNYGYTF
cdr3_nt: TGCGCCAGCAGCTCGGGGGGACAGGGTATGAACTATGGCTACACCTTC

j_call: TRBJ1-4
v_call: TRBV7-9
clone_size: NA
d_call: NA
cdr3_aa: CASSLVPRDHEKLFF
cdr3_nt: TGTGCCAGCAGCTTAGTCCCGCGGGATCATGAAAAACTGTTTTTT

j_call: TRBJ1-2
v_call: TRBV7-9
clone_size: NA
d_call: TRBD1
cdr3_aa: CASSSSGQGVSRGYTF
cdr3_nt: TGTGCCAGCAGCTCCTCGGGACAGGGGGTGTCTCGGGGCTACACCTTC

j_call: TRBJ2-1
v_call: TRBV19
clone_size: NA
d_call: TRBD2
cdr3_aa: CASSFRTSGRAANEQFF
cdr3_nt: TGTGCCAGTAGTTTCCGGACTAGCGGGAGGGCGGCCAATGAGCAGTTCTTC

j_call: TRBJ2-5
v_call: TRBV10-1
clone_size: NA
d_call: TRBD2
cdr3_aa: CARTGGRGRDQYF
cdr3_nt: TGCGCCAGGACGGGCGGGAGAGGCCGGGACCAGTACTTC

j_call: TRBJ2-1
v_call: TRBV28
clone_size: NA
d_call: NA
cdr3_aa: CASRSLLLAEQFF
cdr3_nt: TGTGCCAGCAGATCCTTACTGCTAGCGGAGCAGTTCTTC

j_call: TRBJ1-5
v_call: TRBV4-1
clone_size: NA
d_call: NA
cdr3_aa: CASSQEGQAHNQPQHF
cdr3_nt: TGCGCCAGCAGCCAAGAGGGCCAGGCTCACAATCAGCCCCAGCATTTT

j_call: TRBJ2-7
v_call: TRBV27
clone_size: NA
d_call: TRBD1
cdr3_aa: CASSFSGTGWEEQYF
cdr3_nt: TGTGCCAGCAGTTTCTCCGGGACAGGGTGGGAAGAGCAGTACTTC

j_call: TRBJ2-7
v_call: TRBV20-1
clone_size: NA
d_call: NA
cdr3_aa: CSASSQYEQYF
cdr3_nt: TGCAGTGCTAGCTCCCAGTACGAGCAGTACTTC

j_call: TRBJ2-7
v_call: TRBV7-6
clone_size: NA
d_call: NA
cdr3_aa: CASSLPPGQQTYEQYF
cdr3_nt: TGTGCCAGCAGCTTACCCCCAGGACAGCAGACCTACGAGCAGTACTTC